Included here is one T cell receptor beta chain sequence, with context. This may arise from a read error, as a much more abundant clone is one base away. This record belongs to a study of T cells in Graves' hyperthyroidism and ophthalmopathy. Ophthalmopathy cases met thresholds of Clinical Activity Score at least 3, NOSPECS grade at least 4 and duration under 3 months. From more than 9 ml of fresh peripheral blood, PBMCs were isolated. RNA transcripts gave rise to amplified TCR beta CDR3 regions. The TCR CDR3 was amplified in a first-round RT-PCR using the HTBI primer set. TCRdb reprocessed the multiplex PCR reads with MiXCR, giving one entry per CDR3 protein. This table holds around 300,000 distinct CDR3 sequences, around 22% found once. Germline V CDR1 and CDR2: KGHSH, LQKENI. The CDR3 extends over 14 amino acids. Deletions cut 3 bases from V and 5 bases from J, with 14 bases between.

The V and J genes are TRBV18 and TRBJ2-7, with unresolved D. This sequence originates from a man younger than 40 with Graves' ophthalmopathy. The sample consisted of blood. CDR3 amino acids: CASSPLYPGHEQYF. Written as DNA, the CDR3 is TGTGCCAGCTCACCCCTCTATCCAGGCCACGAGCAGTACTTC.